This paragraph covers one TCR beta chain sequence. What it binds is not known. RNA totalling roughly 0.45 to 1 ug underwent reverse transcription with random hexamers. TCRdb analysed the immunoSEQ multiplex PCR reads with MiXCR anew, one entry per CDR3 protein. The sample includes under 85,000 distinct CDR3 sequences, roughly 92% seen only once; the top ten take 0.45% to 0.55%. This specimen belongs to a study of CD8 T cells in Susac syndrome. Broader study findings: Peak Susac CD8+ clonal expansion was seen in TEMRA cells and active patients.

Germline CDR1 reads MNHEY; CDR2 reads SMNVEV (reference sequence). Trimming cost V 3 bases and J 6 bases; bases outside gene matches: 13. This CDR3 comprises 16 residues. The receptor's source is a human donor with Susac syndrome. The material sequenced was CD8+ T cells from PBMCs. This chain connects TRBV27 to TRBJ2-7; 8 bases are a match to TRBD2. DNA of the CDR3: TGTGCCAGCAGTTTCCGTGGGGGGACTAGACGAGGCGAGCAGTACTTC. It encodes CASSFRGGTRRGEQYF.